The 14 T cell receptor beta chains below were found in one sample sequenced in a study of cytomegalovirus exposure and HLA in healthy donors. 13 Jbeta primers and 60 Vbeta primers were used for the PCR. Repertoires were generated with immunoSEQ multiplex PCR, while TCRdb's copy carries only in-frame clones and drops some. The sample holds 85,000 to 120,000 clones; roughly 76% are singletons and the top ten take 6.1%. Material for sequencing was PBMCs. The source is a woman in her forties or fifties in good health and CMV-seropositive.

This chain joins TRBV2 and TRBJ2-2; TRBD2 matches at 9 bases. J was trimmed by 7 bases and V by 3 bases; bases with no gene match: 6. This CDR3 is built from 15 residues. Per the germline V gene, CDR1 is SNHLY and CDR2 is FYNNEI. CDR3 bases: TGTGCCAGCAGTGAGGAGGCTAGCGGGGACGGGGAGCTGTTTTTT. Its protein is CASSEEASGDGELFF. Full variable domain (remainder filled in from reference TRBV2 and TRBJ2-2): EPEVTQTPSHQVTQMGQEVILRCVPISNHLYFYWYRQILGQKVEFLVSFYNNEISEKSEIFDDQFSVERPDGSNFTLKIRSTKLEDSAMYFCASSEEASGDGELFFGEGSRLTVL.

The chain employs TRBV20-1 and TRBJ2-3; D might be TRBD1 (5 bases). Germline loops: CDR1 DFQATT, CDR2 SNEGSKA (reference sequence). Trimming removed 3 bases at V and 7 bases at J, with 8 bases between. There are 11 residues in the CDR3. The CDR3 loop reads CSASSGNTQYF. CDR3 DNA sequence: TGCAGTGCTAGTTCAGGGAATACGCAGTATTTT.

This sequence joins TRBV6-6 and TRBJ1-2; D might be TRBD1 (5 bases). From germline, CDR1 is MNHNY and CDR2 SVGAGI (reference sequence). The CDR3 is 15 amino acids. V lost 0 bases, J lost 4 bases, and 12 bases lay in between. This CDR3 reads CASSYSRDRSYGYTF. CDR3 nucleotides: TGTGCCAGCAGTTACTCTCGCGACAGATCCTATGGCTACACCTTC.

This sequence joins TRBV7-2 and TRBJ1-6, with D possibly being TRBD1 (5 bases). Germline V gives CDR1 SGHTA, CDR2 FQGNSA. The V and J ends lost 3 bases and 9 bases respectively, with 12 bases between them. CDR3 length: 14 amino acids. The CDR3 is CASSLGGAGSPLHF. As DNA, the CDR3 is TGTGCCAGCAGCTTGGGAGGGGCCGGTTCACCCCTCCACTTT.

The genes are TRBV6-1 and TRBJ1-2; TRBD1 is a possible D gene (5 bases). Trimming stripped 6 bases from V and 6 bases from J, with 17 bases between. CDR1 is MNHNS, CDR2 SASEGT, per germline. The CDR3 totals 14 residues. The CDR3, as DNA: TGTGCCAGCAGCCAACCAGGGAGGACGGATGGCTACACCTTC. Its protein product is CASSQPGRTDGYTF.

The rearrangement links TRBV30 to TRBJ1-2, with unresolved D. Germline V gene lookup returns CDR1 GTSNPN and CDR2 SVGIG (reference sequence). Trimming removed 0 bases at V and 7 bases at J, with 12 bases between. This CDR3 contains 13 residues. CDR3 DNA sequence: TGTGCCTGGAGTGTAGGCGGCCGGCTTGGCTACACCTTC. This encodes CAWSVGGRLGYTF.

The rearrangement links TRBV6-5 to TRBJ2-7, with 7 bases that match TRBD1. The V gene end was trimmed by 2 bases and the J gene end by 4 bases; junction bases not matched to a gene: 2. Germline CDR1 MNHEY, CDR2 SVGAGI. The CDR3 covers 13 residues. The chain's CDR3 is CASSYLTGYEQYF. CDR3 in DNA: TGTGCCAGCAGTTACCTGACAGGGTACGAGCAGTACTTC.

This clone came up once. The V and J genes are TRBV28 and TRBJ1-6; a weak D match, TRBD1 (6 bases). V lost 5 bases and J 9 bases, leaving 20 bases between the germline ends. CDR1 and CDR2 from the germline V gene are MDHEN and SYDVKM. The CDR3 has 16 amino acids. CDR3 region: CASSPPPTGLGSPLHF. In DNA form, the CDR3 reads TGTGCCAGCAGTCCACCTCCAACAGGGTTGGGTTCACCCCTCCACTTT.

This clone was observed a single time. The CDR3 protein is CASSLWDRDYEQYF. The CDR3, as DNA: TGTGCCAGCAGCTTATGGGACAGGGATTACGAGCAGTACTTC. This chain links TRBV7-9 with TRBJ2-7, with 9 bases lining up with TRBD1. J gave up 4 bases and V 2 bases, and 3 bases lay outside the gene matches. Germline V gives CDR1 SEHNR, CDR2 FQNEAQ (reference sequence). The CDR3 runs to 14 residues.

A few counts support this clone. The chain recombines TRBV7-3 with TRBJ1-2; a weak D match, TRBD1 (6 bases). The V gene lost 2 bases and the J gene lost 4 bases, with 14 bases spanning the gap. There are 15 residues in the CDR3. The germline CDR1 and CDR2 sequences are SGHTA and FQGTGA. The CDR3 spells CASSLSADRPYGYTF. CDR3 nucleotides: TGTGCCAGCAGCTTATCGGCTGACAGGCCCTATGGCTACACCTTC.

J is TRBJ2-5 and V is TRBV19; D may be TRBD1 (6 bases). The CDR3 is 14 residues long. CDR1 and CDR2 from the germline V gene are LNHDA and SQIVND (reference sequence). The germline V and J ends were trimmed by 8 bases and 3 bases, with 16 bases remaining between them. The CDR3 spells CASRYRVGEETQYF. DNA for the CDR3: TGTGCCAGTCGGTACAGGGTGGGCGAAGAGACCCAGTACTTC. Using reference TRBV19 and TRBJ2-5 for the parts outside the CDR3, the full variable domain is DGGITQSPKYLFRKEGQNVTLSCEQNLNHDAMYWYRQDPGQGLRLIYYSQIVNDFQKGDIAEGYSVSREKKESFPLTVTSAQKNPTAFYLCASRYRVGEETQYFGPGTRLLVL.

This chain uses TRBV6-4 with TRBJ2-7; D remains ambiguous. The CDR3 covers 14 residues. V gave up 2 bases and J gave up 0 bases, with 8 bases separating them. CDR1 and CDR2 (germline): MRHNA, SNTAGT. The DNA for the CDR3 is TGTGCCAGCAGTGACGGTCAGGACTCCTACGAGCAGTACTTC. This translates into CASSDGQDSYEQYF.

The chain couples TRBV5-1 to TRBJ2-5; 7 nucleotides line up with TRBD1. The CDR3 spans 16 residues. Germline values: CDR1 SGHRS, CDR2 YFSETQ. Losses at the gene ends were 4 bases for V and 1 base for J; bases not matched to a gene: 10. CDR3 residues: CASSLIPRQGQETQYF. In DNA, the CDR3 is TGCGCCAGCAGCCTCATACCTAGACAGGGCCAAGAGACCCAGTACTTC.

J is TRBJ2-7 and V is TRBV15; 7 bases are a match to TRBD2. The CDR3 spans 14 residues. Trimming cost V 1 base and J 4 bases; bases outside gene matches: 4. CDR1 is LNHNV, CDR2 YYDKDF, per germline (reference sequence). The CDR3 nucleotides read TGTGCCACCAGCAGAGCGGGGGGTCCTTACGAGCAGTACTTC. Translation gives CATSRAGGPYEQYF.